Here is one TCR beta chain with its context. The sample belongs to a study of cytomegalovirus exposure and HLA in healthy donors. Primers for the PCR totalled 60 Vbeta and 13 Jbeta. The table came from immunoSEQ multiplex PCR; TCRdb's copy has only in-frame clones and leaves some out. The table shows about 180,000 clones, with about 80% occurring only once. Healthy bone marrow donors formed the donor group. With 5 bases clipped from V and 5 bases from J, the junction kept 2 bases outside the gene matches. The germline CDR1 and CDR2 sequences are SGHTA and FQGNSA. CDR3 length equals 14 residues. The sequence was collected from a man aged 18 to 35 in good health and CMV-seronegative. Sequences were obtained from PBMCs. The chain recombines TRBV7-2 with TRBJ1-4; 10 bases are a match to TRBD1. The CDR3 region has the DNA TGTGCCAGCAGCCTGGGACAGGGGAATGAAAAACTGTTTTTT. This encodes CASSLGQGNEKLFF.